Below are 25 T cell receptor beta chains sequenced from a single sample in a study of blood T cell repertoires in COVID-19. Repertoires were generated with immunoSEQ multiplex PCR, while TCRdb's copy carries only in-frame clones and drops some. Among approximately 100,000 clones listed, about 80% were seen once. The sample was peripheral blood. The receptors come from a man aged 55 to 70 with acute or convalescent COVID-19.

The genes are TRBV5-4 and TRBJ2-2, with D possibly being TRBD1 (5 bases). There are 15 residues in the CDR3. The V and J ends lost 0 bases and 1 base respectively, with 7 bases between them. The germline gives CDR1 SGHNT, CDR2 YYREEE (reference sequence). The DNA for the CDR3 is TGTGCCAGCAGCTTGGAAGGGGTGAACACCGGGGAGCTGTTTTTT. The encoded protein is CASSLEGVNTGELFF. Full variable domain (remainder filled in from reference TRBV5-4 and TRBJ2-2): ETGVTQSPTHLIKTRGQQVTLRCSSQSGHNTVSWYQQALGQGPQFIFQYYREEENGRGNFPPRFSGLQFPNYSSELNVNALELDDSALYLCASSLEGVNTGELFFGEGSRLTVL.

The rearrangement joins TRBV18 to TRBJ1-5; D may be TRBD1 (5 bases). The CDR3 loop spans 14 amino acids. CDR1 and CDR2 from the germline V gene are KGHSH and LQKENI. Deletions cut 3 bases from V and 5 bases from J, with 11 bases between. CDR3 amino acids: CASSPGGVDQPQHF. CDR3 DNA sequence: TGTGCCAGCTCACCGGGGGGGGTCGATCAGCCCCAGCATTTT.

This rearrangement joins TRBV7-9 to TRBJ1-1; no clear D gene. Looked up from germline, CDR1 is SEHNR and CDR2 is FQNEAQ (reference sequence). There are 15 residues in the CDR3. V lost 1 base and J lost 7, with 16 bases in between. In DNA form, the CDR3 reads TGTGCCAGCAGCTTAGTGCCATCGCGTTCTGGTGAAGCTTTCTTT. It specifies CASSLVPSRSGEAFF.

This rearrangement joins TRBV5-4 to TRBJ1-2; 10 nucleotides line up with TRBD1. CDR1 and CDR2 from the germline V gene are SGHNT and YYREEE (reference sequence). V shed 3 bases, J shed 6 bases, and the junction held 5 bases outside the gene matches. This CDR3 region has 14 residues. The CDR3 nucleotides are TGTGCCAGCAGCTCGGACAGGGGGGCGAATGGCTACACCTTC. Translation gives CASSSDRGANGYTF.

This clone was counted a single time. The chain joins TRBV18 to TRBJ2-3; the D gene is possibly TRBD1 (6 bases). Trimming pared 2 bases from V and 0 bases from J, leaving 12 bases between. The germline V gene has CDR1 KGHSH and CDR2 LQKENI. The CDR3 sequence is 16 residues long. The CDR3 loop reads CASSPGTTASTDTQYF. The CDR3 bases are TGTGCCAGCTCACCAGGGACAACAGCTAGCACAGATACGCAGTATTTT.

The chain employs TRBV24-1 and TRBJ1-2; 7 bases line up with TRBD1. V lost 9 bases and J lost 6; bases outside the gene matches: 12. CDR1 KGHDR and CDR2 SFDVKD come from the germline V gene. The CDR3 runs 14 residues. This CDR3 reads CATAGRQGLDGYTF. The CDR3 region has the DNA TGTGCCACCGCTGGGCGACAGGGTCTGGATGGCTACACCTTC.

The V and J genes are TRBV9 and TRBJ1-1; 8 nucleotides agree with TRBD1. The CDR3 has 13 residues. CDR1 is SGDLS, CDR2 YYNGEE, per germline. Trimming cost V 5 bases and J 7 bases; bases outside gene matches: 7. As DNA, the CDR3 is TGTGCCAGCAGTAAAGGGACAGGCAATGAAGCTTTCTTT. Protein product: CASSKGTGNEAFF.

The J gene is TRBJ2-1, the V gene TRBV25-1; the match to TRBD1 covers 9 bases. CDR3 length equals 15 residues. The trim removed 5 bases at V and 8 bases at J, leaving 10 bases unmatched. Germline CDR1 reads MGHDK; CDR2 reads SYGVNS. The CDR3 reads CASSPWTGEGDEQFF. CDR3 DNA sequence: TGTGCCAGCAGTCCTTGGACAGGGGAGGGAGATGAGCAGTTCTTC.

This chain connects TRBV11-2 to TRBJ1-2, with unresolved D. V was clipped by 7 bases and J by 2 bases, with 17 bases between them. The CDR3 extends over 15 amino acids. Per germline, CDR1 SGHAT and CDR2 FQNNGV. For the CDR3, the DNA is TGTGCCAGCACCCCAGATGTAGCCACCAACTATGGCTACACCTTC. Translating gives CASTPDVATNYGYTF.

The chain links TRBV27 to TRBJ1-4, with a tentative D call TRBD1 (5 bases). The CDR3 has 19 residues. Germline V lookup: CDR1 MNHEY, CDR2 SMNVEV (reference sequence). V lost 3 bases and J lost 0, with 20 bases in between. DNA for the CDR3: TGTGCCAGCAGTTTCCTCAGTGGCGGGGGGTCCTCAACTAATGAAAAACTGTTTTTT. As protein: CASSFLSGGGSSTNEKLFF.

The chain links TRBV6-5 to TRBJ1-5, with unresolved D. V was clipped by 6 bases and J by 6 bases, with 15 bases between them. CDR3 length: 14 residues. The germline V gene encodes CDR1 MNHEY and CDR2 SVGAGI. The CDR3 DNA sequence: TGTGCCAGCAGGAATGGTCGGGGAACTCAGCCCCAGCATTTT. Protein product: CASRNGRGTQPQHF.

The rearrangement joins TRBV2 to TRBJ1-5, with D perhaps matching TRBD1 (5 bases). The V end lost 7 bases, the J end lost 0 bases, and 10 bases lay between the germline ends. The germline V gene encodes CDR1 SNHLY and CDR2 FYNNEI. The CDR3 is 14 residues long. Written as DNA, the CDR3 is TGTGCCAGCAACCCCGACAGTAGCAATCAGCCCCAGCATTTT. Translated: CASNPDSSNQPQHF.

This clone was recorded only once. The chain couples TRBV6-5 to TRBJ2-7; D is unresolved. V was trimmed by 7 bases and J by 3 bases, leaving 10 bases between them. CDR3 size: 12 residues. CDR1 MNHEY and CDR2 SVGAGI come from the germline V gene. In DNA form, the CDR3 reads TGTGCCAGCACGGGTAAAGTCTACGAGCAGTACTTC. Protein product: CASTGKVYEQYF.

CDR3 nucleotide sequence: TGTGCCAGCAGCGACTGGGACAGGGGGTTCTACGGCTACACCTTC. Its protein is CASSDWDRGFYGYTF. The chain combines TRBV2 with TRBJ1-2; 11 bases line up with TRBD1. Germline assignment: CDR1 SNHLY and CDR2 FYNNEI. This CDR3 has 15 amino acids. J gave up 8 bases and V 6 bases, and 11 bases lay outside the gene matches.

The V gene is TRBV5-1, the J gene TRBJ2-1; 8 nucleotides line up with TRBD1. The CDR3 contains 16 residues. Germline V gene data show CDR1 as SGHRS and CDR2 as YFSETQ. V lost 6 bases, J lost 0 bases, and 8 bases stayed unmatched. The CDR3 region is CASTRTGSVSYNEQFF. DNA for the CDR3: TGCGCCAGCACCAGGACAGGGTCCGTCTCCTACAATGAGCAGTTCTTC.

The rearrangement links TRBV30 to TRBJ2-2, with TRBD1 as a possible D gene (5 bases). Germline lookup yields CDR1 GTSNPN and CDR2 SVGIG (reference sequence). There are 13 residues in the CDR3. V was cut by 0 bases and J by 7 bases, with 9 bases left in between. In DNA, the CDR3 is TGTGCCTGGAGTGTCCAGGGTTTCGGGGAGCTGTTTTTT. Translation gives CAWSVQGFGELFF. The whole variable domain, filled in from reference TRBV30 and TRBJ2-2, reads SQTIHQWPATLVQPVGSPLSLECTVEGTSNPNLYWYRQAAGRGLQLLFYSVGIGQISSEVPQNLSASRPQDRQFILSSKKLLLSDSGFYLCAWSVQGFGELFFGEGSRLTVL.

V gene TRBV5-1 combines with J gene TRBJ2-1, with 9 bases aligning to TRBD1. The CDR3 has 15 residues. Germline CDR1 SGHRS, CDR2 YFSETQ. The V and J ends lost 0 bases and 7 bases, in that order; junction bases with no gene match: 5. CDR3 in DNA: TGCGCCAGCAGCTTGGCCTGGACAGGGGAGAATGAGCAGTTCTTC. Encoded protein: CASSLAWTGENEQFF.

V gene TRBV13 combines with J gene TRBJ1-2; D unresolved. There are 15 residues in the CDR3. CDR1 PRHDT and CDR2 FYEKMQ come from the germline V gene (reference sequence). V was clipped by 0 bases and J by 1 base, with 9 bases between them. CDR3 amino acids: CASSLGVGSNYGYTF. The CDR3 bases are TGTGCCAGCAGCTTAGGCGTAGGGAGTAACTATGGCTACACCTTC. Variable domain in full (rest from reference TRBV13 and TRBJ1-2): AAGVIQSPRHLIKEKRETATLKCYPIPRHDTVYWYQQGPGQDPQFLISFYEKMQSDKGSIPDRFSAQQFSDYHSELNMSSLELGDSALYFCASSLGVGSNYGYTFGSGTRLTVV.

CDR3 amino acids: CASSFPGQGGTEAFF. CDR3 nucleotide sequence: TGTGCCAGCAGCTTCCCGGGACAGGGGGGCACTGAAGCTTTCTTT. The chain combines TRBV5-4 with TRBJ1-1, with 11 bases matching TRBD1. The V and J ends lost 2 bases and 4 bases, in that order; junction bases with no gene match: 4. Germline V gives CDR1 SGHNT, CDR2 YYREEE (reference sequence). This CDR3 spans 15 amino acids.

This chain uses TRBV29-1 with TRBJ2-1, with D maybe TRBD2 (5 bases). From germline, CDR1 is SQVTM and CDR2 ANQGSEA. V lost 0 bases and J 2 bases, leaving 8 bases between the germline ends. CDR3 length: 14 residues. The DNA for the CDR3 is TGCAGCGTTGAAGACCAGCGGCCCTACAATGAGCAGTTCTTC. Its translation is CSVEDQRPYNEQFF.

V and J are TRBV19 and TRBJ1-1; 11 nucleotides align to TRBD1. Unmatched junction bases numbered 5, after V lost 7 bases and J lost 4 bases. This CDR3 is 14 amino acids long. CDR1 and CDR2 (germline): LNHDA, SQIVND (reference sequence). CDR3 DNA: TGTGCCAGTATTCGGGACAGGGGGAGCACTGAAGCTTTCTTT. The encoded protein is CASIRDRGSTEAFF.

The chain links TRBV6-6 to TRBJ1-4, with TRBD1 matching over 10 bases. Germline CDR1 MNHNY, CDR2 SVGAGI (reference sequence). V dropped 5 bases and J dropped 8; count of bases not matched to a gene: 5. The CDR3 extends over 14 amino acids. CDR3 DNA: TGTGCCAGCAGTCAGACAGGGGGCGGGGAAAAACTGTTTTTT. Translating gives CASSQTGGGEKLFF.

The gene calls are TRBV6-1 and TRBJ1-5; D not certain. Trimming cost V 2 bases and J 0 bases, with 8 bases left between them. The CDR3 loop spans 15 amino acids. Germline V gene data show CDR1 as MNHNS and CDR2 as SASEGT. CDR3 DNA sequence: TGTGCCAGCAGTGAATATGCGAATAGCAATCAGCCCCAGCATTTT. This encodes CASSEYANSNQPQHF.

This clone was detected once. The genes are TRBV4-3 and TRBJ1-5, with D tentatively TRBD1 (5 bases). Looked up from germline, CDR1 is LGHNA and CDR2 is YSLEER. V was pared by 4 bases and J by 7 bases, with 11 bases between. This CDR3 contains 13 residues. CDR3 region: CASSPGRGQPQHF. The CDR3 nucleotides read TGCGCCAGCAGCCCGGGTAGGGGCCAGCCCCAGCATTTT.

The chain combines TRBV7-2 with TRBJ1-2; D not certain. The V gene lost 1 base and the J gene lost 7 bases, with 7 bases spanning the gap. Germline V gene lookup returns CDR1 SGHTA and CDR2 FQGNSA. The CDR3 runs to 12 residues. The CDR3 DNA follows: TGTGCCAGCAGCTTAGAGCGCTCTGGCTACACCTTC. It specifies CASSLERSGYTF.